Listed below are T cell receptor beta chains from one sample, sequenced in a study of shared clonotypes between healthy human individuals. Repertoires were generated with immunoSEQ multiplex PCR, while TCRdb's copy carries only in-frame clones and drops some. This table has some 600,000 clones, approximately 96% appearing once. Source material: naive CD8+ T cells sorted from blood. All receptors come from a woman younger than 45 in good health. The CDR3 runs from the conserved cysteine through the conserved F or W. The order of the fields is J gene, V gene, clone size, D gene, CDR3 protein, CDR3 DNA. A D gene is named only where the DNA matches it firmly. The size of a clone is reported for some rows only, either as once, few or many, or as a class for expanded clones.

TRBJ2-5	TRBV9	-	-	CASSPGLQETQYF	TGTGCCAGCAGCCCGGGACTCCAAGAGACCCAGTACTTC
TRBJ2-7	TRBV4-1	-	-	CASSQARGDEQYF	TGCGCCAGCAGCCAAGCCAGGGGTGACGAGCAGTACTTC
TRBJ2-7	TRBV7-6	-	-	CASSGGAFYEQYF	TGTGCCAGCAGCGGCGGGGCGTTCTACGAGCAGTACTTC
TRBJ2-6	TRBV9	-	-	CASSVEQGISGANVLTF	TGTGCCAGCAGCGTTGAACAGGGCATCTCTGGGGCCAACGTCCTGACTTTC
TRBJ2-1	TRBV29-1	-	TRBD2	CSVEGPSGGYNEQFF	TGCAGCGTTGAAGGGCCTAGCGGGGGTTACAATGAGCAGTTCTTC
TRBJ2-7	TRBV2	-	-	CASTRRDRYEQYF	TGTGCCAGCACGCGGAGGGACCGTTACGAGCAGTACTTC
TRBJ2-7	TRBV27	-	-	CASSAGRYGSGMTYEQYF	TGTGCCAGCAGTGCAGGTCGATACGGGTCAGGGATGACCTACGAGCAGTACTTC
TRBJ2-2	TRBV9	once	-	CASSVAGFPTGELFF	TGTGCCAGCAGCGTAGCTGGCTTCCCCACCGGGGAGCTGTTTTTT
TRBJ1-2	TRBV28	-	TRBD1	CASSLRTGYGYTF	TGTGCCAGCAGTCTAAGGACAGGGTATGGCTACACCTTC
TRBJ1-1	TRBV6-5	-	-	CASSYTLGGTEAFF	TGTGCCAGCAGTTATACTCTCGGGGGCACTGAAGCTTTCTTT
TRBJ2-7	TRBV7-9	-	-	CASSPRLDGYEQYF	TGTGCCAGCAGCCCTCGGCTAGACGGGTACGAGCAGTACTTC
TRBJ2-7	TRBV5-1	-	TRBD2	CASSLELAGVYEQYF	TGCGCCAGCAGCTTGGAGCTAGCGGGAGTGTACGAGCAGTACTTC
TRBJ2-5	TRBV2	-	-	CASSELPTGTLGRETQYF	TGTGCCAGCAGTGAACTTCCCACCGGGACCCTGGGGCGAGAGACCCAGTACTTC
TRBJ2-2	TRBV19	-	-	CATSVGDTGELFF	TGTGCCACCTCAGTGGGAGACACCGGGGAGCTGTTTTTT
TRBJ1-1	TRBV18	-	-	CASSPWETEAFF	TGTGCCAGCTCACCTTGGGAGACTGAAGCTTTCTTT
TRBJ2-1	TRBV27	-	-	CASSSTGTYNEQFF	TGTGCCAGCAGTTCGACCGGGACATACAATGAGCAGTTCTTC
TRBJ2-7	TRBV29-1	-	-	CSVEPIEGGPGEQYF	TGCAGCGTTGAACCGATAGAAGGGGGGCCGGGGGAGCAGTACTTC